The rows below give T cell receptor beta chains drawn from one sample of a study of a mutant IDH1 vaccine in newly diagnosed glioma. Antigen specificity for these receptors is unknown. The data were produced by immunoSEQ multiplex PCR, yet TCRdb's version contains in-frame clones alone and is incomplete. The sample shows about 69,000 clones, around nine tenths of them seen only once. The specimen was PBMCs, collected from a glioma patient whose treatment included an IDH1 peptide vaccine. These TCRs come from a man aged 25 to 40 with glioma. Both conserved end residues are part of each CDR3. The D gene is left open where the match is weak. The listing skips clone size in some rows; elsewhere it reads once, few, many or a size class.

v_gene: TRBV5-8; j_gene: TRBJ1-1; abundance: few; d_gene: -; CDR3aa: CASSLNRNTEAFF; CDR3nt: TGTGCCAGCAGCTTGAACCGGAACACTGAAGCTTTCTTT
v_gene: TRBV11-3; j_gene: TRBJ2-1; abundance: once; d_gene: TRBD1; CDR3aa: CASSLRQGARNEQFF; CDR3nt: TGTGCCAGCAGCCTCCGACAGGGGGCAAGGAATGAGCAGTTCTTC
v_gene: TRBV28; j_gene: TRBJ1-2; abundance: -; d_gene: -; CDR3aa: CASSLESHYGYTF; CDR3nt: TGTGCCAGCAGTTTGGAAAGCCACTATGGCTACACCTTC
v_gene: TRBV9; j_gene: TRBJ1-1; abundance: once; d_gene: -; CDR3aa: CASNLHPLGGRDTEAFF; CDR3nt: TGTGCCAGCAACCTCCATCCCCTTGGGGGCCGGGACACTGAAGCTTTCTTT
v_gene: TRBV7-8; j_gene: TRBJ1-1; abundance: -; d_gene: TRBD1; CDR3aa: CASSEGQGAIHTEAFF; CDR3nt: TGTGCCAGCAGCGAAGGACAGGGGGCAATTCACACTGAAGCTTTCTTT
v_gene: TRBV27; j_gene: TRBJ1-1; abundance: -; d_gene: -; CDR3aa: CASSPHRVISYTEAFF; CDR3nt: TGTGCCAGCAGTCCCCACAGGGTTATTTCGTACACTGAAGCTTTCTTT
v_gene: TRBV4-1; j_gene: TRBJ2-7; abundance: -; d_gene: -; CDR3aa: CASSQDSVERSYEQYF; CDR3nt: TGCGCCAGCAGCCAAGATTCGGTAGAAAGGTCCTACGAGCAGTACTTC
v_gene: TRBV2; j_gene: TRBJ1-1; abundance: -; d_gene: -; CDR3aa: CASSRQSGTEAFF; CDR3nt: TGTGCCAGCAGCAGACAGTCGGGCACTGAAGCTTTCTTT
v_gene: TRBV27; j_gene: TRBJ1-5; abundance: -; d_gene: -; CDR3aa: CASSRTNNQPQHF; CDR3nt: TGTGCCAGCAGTAGGACTAACAATCAGCCCCAGCATTTT
v_gene: TRBV2; j_gene: TRBJ2-7; abundance: -; d_gene: TRBD2; CDR3aa: CASSGGGRALFYEQYF; CDR3nt: TGTGCCAGCAGTGGGGGCGGGAGGGCCCTTTTCTACGAGCAGTACTTC
v_gene: TRBV7-6; j_gene: TRBJ2-7; abundance: -; d_gene: TRBD2; CDR3aa: CASSLGTSGRADEQYF; CDR3nt: TGTGCCAGCAGCTTAGGGACTAGCGGGAGGGCTGACGAGCAGTACTTC
v_gene: TRBV4-1; j_gene: TRBJ2-6; abundance: -; d_gene: TRBD1; CDR3aa: CASSFRQGSLANVLTF; CDR3nt: TGCGCCAGCAGCTTCCGACAGGGTTCGCTGGCCAACGTCCTGACTTTC
v_gene: TRBV4-2; j_gene: TRBJ2-7; abundance: -; d_gene: -; CDR3aa: CASSQDREGDEQYF; CDR3nt: TGTGCCAGCAGCCAAGATCGAGAGGGAGACGAGCAGTACTTC
v_gene: TRBV28; j_gene: TRBJ2-2; abundance: -; d_gene: -; CDR3aa: CASSQITGELFF; CDR3nt: TGTGCCAGCAGTCAGATTACCGGGGAGCTGTTTTTT
v_gene: TRBV27; j_gene: TRBJ2-7; abundance: -; d_gene: -; CDR3aa: CASRTGGTAYEQYF; CDR3nt: TGTGCCAGCAGAACGGGCGGGACAGCCTACGAGCAGTACTTC
v_gene: TRBV7-6; j_gene: TRBJ1-1; abundance: -; d_gene: -; CDR3aa: CASSLQGSNTEAFF; CDR3nt: TGTGCCAGCAGCCTACAGGGCTCGAACACTGAAGCTTTCTTT
v_gene: TRBV9; j_gene: TRBJ1-6; abundance: once; d_gene: -; CDR3aa: CASSVEGIGSPLHF; CDR3nt: TGTGCCAGCAGCGTAGAAGGGATCGGTTCACCCCTCCACTTT
v_gene: TRBV5-4; j_gene: TRBJ2-3; abundance: -; d_gene: -; CDR3aa: CASSTTGTTGQRQYF; CDR3nt: TGTGCCAGCAGCACGACCGGGACTACGGGACAGCGGCAGTATTTT
v_gene: TRBV5-1; j_gene: TRBJ2-3; abundance: -; d_gene: TRBD2; CDR3aa: CASSSGVAGSTDTQYF; CDR3nt: TGCGCCAGCAGCTCGGGGGTAGCGGGGTCGACAGATACGCAGTATTTT